This entry features one TCR beta chain sequence. Its antigen is not known. The sample originates from a study of siplizumab effects on memory and regulatory T cells. General study results and limits: A small minority of alloreactive clones were mapped to unstimulated subsets.

Assays examined 100,000 or so TCR templates per sample. Method: immunoSEQ multiplex PCR; TCRdb's copy keeps in-frame clones and lacks some. There are roughly 56,000 clones in the sample; 95% to 98% occur only once, and about 1% lies in the top ten. The germline V and J ends were trimmed by 4 bases and 1 base, with 11 bases remaining between them. The germline V gene encodes CDR1 SGHTS and CDR2 YDEGEE. The CDR3 length is 14 residues. Unstimulated naive, memory, effector memory and TEMRA subsets from a few donor pairs underwent sequencing. The specimen was naive CD8+ T cells sorted from blood. The clonotype comes from a human donor in good health. This chain connects TRBV5-8 to TRBJ1-1, with D maybe TRBD1 (5 bases). The CDR3 nucleotides are TGTGCCAGCAGCGCCCCGGACAAGAACACTGAAGCTTTCTTT. Translating gives CASSAPDKNTEAFF.